The following is a T cell receptor beta chain sequence with its context. As yet, its antigen is unknown. This record belongs to a study of cytomegalovirus exposure and HLA in healthy donors. Study background: Among about 179 million T cells, an earlier analysis found around 100 million unique TCR beta sequences.

Both 60 Vbeta primers and 13 Jbeta primers went into the PCR. Produced via immunoSEQ multiplex PCR; TCRdb's table is partial and in-frame only. The sample yields roughly 100,000 clones, around three quarters seen once. Study observations and caveats: In a later analysis, specific HLA alleles were associated with over 15,000 TCR beta sequences at a 0.05 false discovery rate. Analysis was carried out at a later point, and it linked a missense DCLRE1C variant to TCR beta V- and J-gene trimming. Later analysis showed most CMV-associated TCR beta chains appearing HLA-restricted.

This sequence originates from a woman aged 50 to 60 in good health and CMV-seropositive. Sequenced: PBMCs.

The CDR3 region has the DNA TGTGCCAGCGGGGTACAGGTGTCACCCCTCCACTTT. This encodes CASGVQVSPLHF. The rearrangement uses TRBV28 and TRBJ1-6; the D gene is possibly TRBD1 (5 bases). Trimming pared 8 bases from V and 10 bases from J, leaving 12 bases between. Germline V gene sequence: CDR1 MDHEN, CDR2 SYDVKM. The CDR3 contains 12 residues.